This entry lists 8 T cell receptor beta chains sequenced from one sample in a study of blood T cell repertoires in COVID-19. TCRdb's table, derived via immunoSEQ multiplex PCR, lists solely in-frame clones and lacks some. The repertoire holds about 49,000 clones, with over 65% as singletons. What was sequenced was peripheral blood. All receptors derive from a human donor in a cohort sampled during active COVID-19.

The chain links TRBV9 to TRBJ2-1, with 7 bases identical to TRBD1. The CDR3 extends over 16 amino acids. V lost 5 bases, J lost 7 bases, and 15 bases stayed unmatched. Germline lookup yields CDR1 SGDLS and CDR2 YYNGEE. This CDR3 reads CASSERDRHLLNEQFF. The CDR3 coding sequence is TGTGCCAGCAGTGAAAGGGACAGACACCTTTTGAATGAGCAGTTCTTC.

The chain links TRBV7-2 to TRBJ2-2; 10 positions agree with TRBD2. This CDR3 has 16 residues. Looked up from germline, CDR1 is SGHTA and CDR2 is FQGNSA. The trim removed 3 bases at V and 5 bases at J, leaving 6 bases unmatched. CDR3 residues: CASSFSPGLATGELFF. CDR3 DNA: TGTGCCAGCAGCTTCTCCCCGGGACTAGCGACCGGGGAGCTGTTTTTT.

The V gene is TRBV5-6, the J gene TRBJ1-2, with a possible D match to TRBD1 (5 bases). The germline CDR1 and CDR2 sequences are SGHDT and YYEEEE. The CDR3 is 11 residues long. V lost 4 bases, J lost 5 bases, and 6 bases lay in between. The CDR3 nucleotides read TGTGCCAGCAGCCAGGGTTATGGCTACACCTTC. Its translation is CASSQGYGYTF.

The chain couples TRBV11-2 to TRBJ2-1; weak D call: TRBD2 (5 bases). Per the germline V gene, CDR1 is SGHAT and CDR2 is FQNNGV. The V end lost 4 bases, the J end lost 4 bases, and 11 bases lay between the germline ends. The CDR3 contains 14 residues. CDR3 in amino acids: CASSSSGWYNEQFF. The CDR3 DNA is TGTGCCAGCAGCTCCTCGGGATGGTACAATGAGCAGTTCTTC.

The J gene is TRBJ1-4, the V gene TRBV2; 7 nucleotides align to TRBD1. CDR1 is SNHLY and CDR2 is FYNNEI in the germline V gene. This CDR3 has 15 residues. V lost 5 bases and J lost 8; bases outside the gene matches: 11. In DNA, the CDR3 is TGTGCCAGCAGTCGGAACGACAGGGAAATAGAAAAACTGTTTTTT. Translated, it gives CASSRNDREIEKLFF.

This clone was seen only a few times. The rearrangement joins TRBV3-1 (or the pseudogene TRBV3-2) to TRBJ2-7; unclear D gene. Germline-derived CDR1 and CDR2 are LGHDT and YNNKEL (reference sequence). V was shortened by 4 bases and J by 6 bases, with 16 bases between the two germline ends. This CDR3 contains 14 residues. The CDR3 DNA follows: TGTGCCAGCAGCCGCGAATATGCGGTTGGCGAGCAGTACTTC. It encodes CASSREYAVGEQYF.

This clone occurred once. The CDR3 protein is CSASPGGARTQYF. The DNA for the CDR3 is TGCAGTGCTAGTCCCGGAGGGGCCCGAACCCAGTACTTC. This chain links TRBV20-1 with TRBJ2-5; TRBD2 might be the D (6 bases). Germline assignment: CDR1 DFQATT and CDR2 SNEGSKA (reference sequence). Trimming stripped 3 bases from V and 8 bases from J, with 16 bases between. The CDR3 totals 13 residues.

V is TRBV28 and J is TRBJ1-2; 8 bases fit TRBD1. Trimming removed 6 bases from V and 7 bases from J; junction bases left unmatched: 19. The CDR3 covers 17 residues. Per the germline V gene, CDR1 is MDHEN and CDR2 is SYDVKM. The CDR3 region has the DNA TGTGCCAGCAGCAGGTCCGGGACAGGCCTCATTTTGGGTGGCTACACCTTC. Translation: CASSRSGTGLILGGYTF.